A single sample gave rise to the 30 T cell receptor beta chains below, sequenced in a study of blood T cells in healthy people across ages. Using a J-beta primer mix together with a sample-barcoded 5' primer, a second PCR was run for roughly 7 to 11 cycles. TCRdb itself ran the 5' RACE reads through MiXCR, one entry per CDR3 protein. Among some 700,000 distinct CDR3 sequences listed, roughly 45% were seen once. The sequencing sample was made of blood. These receptors originate from a woman aged 55-75 years in good health.

This clonotype was found a few times. The chain couples TRBV24-1 to TRBJ2-5, with TRBD1 matching over 7 bases. Trimming cost V 9 bases and J 3 bases; bases outside gene matches: 6. Germline CDR1 and CDR2: KGHDR and SFDVKD. CDR3 length: 13 residues. The CDR3: CATSRQGEETQYF. The CDR3 nucleotides read TGTGCCACCTCGAGACAGGGCGAAGAGACCCAGTACTTC.

This clonotype was recorded a few times. The chain has TRBV3-1 and TRBJ2-7; a possible D gene is TRBD2 (5 bases). The germline V and J ends were trimmed by 4 bases and 6 bases, with 13 bases remaining between them. The CDR3 totals 13 residues. Germline CDR1 is LGHDT and CDR2 is YNNKEL (reference sequence). The chain's CDR3 is CASSPHSEGEQYF. The CDR3 DNA follows: TGTGCCAGCAGCCCCCACTCCGAGGGCGAGCAGTACTTC.

As regards this clonotype: This clone may be a read error of a much larger clone one base away. This chain uses TRBV29-1 with TRBJ2-3; D tentatively reads TRBD1 or TRBD2 (5 bases each). The CDR3 consists of 13 residues. Germline V gene sequence: CDR1 SQVTM, CDR2 ANQGSEA. CDR3 sequence reads: CSVRVSSTGTQYF. CDR3 sequence (DNA): TGCAGCGTTCGGGTGTCTAGCACAGGTACGCAGTATTTT.

The chain is built from TRBV12-5 and TRBJ1-1; D not resolved. Germline CDR1 and CDR2: LGHNT and FRNRAP. The CDR3 is 13 amino acids. The CDR3 here is CAPRGVGNTEAFF. The CDR3 DNA reads as TGTGCCCCCCGGGGTGTCGGGAACACTGAAGCTTTCTTT.

The sample holds a few counts of this clonotype. The rearrangement links TRBV5-6 to TRBJ1-5; TRBD1 is a possible D gene (6 bases). The CDR3 spans 15 residues. V shed 4 bases and J shed 7 bases, with 18 bases lying between them. The V gene's germline CDR1 is SGHDT and CDR2 YYEEEE. CDR3 nucleotide sequence: TGTGCCAGCAGCCTCTTCGGGGGGGCGCGGCAGCCCCAGCATTTT. Translated, it gives CASSLFGGARQPQHF.

This clonotype has only a few counts. The chain has TRBV7-8 and TRBJ2-7; D unresolved. The V end lost 2 bases, the J end lost 1 base, and 15 bases lay between the germline ends. Per the germline V gene, CDR1 is SGHVS and CDR2 is FQNEAQ. This CDR3 comprises 16 residues. In DNA, the CDR3 is TGTGCCAGCAGCTTAATCTTAGTGGGGAAGTCCTACGAGCAGTACTTC. It is translated as CASSLILVGKSYEQYF.

The chain couples TRBV20-1 to TRBJ2-4; D is unclear. The last part of the DNA fits TRBJ2-7 better; the J call may be wrong. In germline, CDR1 is DFQATT, CDR2 SNEGSKA (reference sequence). There are 12 residues in the CDR3. CDR3 in DNA: TGCAGTGTGGGGTCCCGTCCCTACGAGCAGTACTTC. Encoded protein: CSVGSRPYEQYF.

The chain combines TRBV28 with TRBJ2-7; the D is unclear. The V and J ends lost 5 bases and 0 bases respectively, with 14 bases between them. There are 15 residues in the CDR3. From germline, CDR1 is MDHEN and CDR2 SYDVKM. CDR3 nucleotides: TGTGCCAGCAGTCCCCCTTCGACTGGCTCCTACGAGCAGTACTTC. This codes for CASSPPSTGSYEQYF. Combining the CDR3 with reference TRBV28 and TRBJ2-7 gives the whole variable domain DVKVTQSSRYLVKRTGEKVFLECVQDMDHENMFWYRQDPGLGLRLIYFSYDVKMKEKGDIPEGYSVSREKKERFSLILESASTNQTSMYLCASSPPSTGSYEQYFGPGTRLTVT.

This sequence joins TRBV7-3 and TRBJ2-3; D perhaps matches TRBD2 (6 bases). The germline V gene has CDR1 SGHTA and CDR2 FQGTGA. This CDR3 is 17 amino acids long. With 5 bases removed from V and 5 bases from J, the gap between germline ends came to 23 bases. The DNA of the CDR3 is TGTGCCAGCAGCCCCACCGGAGGGTTAGAGAGGGGAGATACGCAGTATTTT. Residues: CASSPTGGLERGDTQYF.

This clonotype has a count of ten or more. The V gene is TRBV6-5, the J gene TRBJ2-3; 13 nucleotides agree with TRBD2. The trim removed 5 bases at V and 5 bases at J, leaving 7 bases unmatched. Germline V gene sequence: CDR1 MNHEY, CDR2 SVGAGI. The CDR3 loop spans 16 amino acids. CDR3 sequence (DNA): TGTGCCAGCAGTCCAGGACTAGCGGGAGTGGTAGATACGCAGTATTTT. Its translation is CASSPGLAGVVDTQYF.

This chain connects TRBV25-1 to TRBJ2-1; D not certain. The V and J ends lost 1 base and 4 bases respectively, with 14 bases between them. Germline V gene sequence: CDR1 MGHDK, CDR2 SYGVNS. This CDR3 is 16 amino acids long. The DNA for the CDR3 is TGTGCCAGCAGTGAATCCGGCACTCGTGTATACAATGAGCAGTTCTTC. Translating gives CASSESGTRVYNEQFF. The whole variable domain, remainder taken from reference TRBV25-1 and TRBJ2-1, is EADIYQTPRYLVIGTGKKITLECSQTMGHDKMYWYQQDPGMELHLIHYSYGVNSTEKGDLSSESTVSRIRTEHFPLTLESARPSHTSQYLCASSESGTRVYNEQFFGPGTRLTVL.

The chain employs TRBV21-1 and TRBJ1-1; the DNA was not used to check the table's D call, TRBD1. TRBV21-1 is recorded as a pseudogene. The CDR3 is made up of 16 amino acids. The CDR3 DNA is TGTGCCAGCAGCAAAGCAGCTCGAACCGGGGCCACTGAAGCTTTCTTT. It yields the protein CASSKAARTGATEAFF.

The chain uses TRBV5-1 and TRBJ2-5; 8 bases are shared with TRBD2. This CDR3 is 18 amino acids long. CDR1 SGHRS and CDR2 YFSETQ come from the germline V gene. V lost 9 bases to trimming and J lost 11 bases; unmatched junction nucleotides: 30. The CDR3 DNA reads TGCGCCACAAGCAATTGGTTAACTAGCGGTATCTCCTACAATGAGCAGTACTTC. It encodes CATSNWLTSGISYNEQYF.

DNA for the CDR3: TGTGCCACCAGCAGACCTACAGGGGTGGGAGAGCAGTTCTTC. Its translation is CATSRPTGVGEQFF. The chain carries TRBV15 and TRBJ2-1; 7 nucleotides match TRBD1. Germline trimming cut 2 bases from V and 10 bases from J; bases unmatched to any gene: 8. CDR3 length: 14 residues. The germline CDR1 and CDR2 sequences are LNHNV and YYDKDF (reference sequence).

This sequence joins TRBV20-1 and TRBJ2-5, with 10 bases fitting TRBD2. Germline lookup yields CDR1 DFQATT and CDR2 SNEGSKA (reference sequence). This CDR3 is 15 amino acids long. V lost 5 bases and J lost 7; bases outside the gene matches: 13. CDR3 protein: CSADPELAGMATQYF. The DNA of the CDR3 is TGCAGTGCTGACCCTGAACTAGCGGGAATGGCGACCCAGTACTTC.

A few counts support this clonotype. V and J are TRBV24-1 and TRBJ1-4; perhaps TRBD1 as D (5 bases). V lost 0 bases and J 6 bases, leaving 10 bases between the germline ends. CDR3 size: 15 residues. Germline V gives CDR1 KGHDR, CDR2 SFDVKD. DNA for the CDR3: TGTGCCACCAGTGATTTGGCAGGGAGGGATGAAAAACTGTTTTTT. Protein product: CATSDLAGRDEKLFF.

The chain links TRBV7-2 to TRBJ1-1; D gene unclear. This CDR3 region has 11 residues. The ends were cut back, 8 bases at V and 3 bases at J, with 7 bases in the middle. Germline V lookup: CDR1 SGHTA, CDR2 FQGNSA. CDR3 coding DNA: TGTGCCAGCGGCCAATACACTGAAGCTTTCTTT. It is translated as CASGQYTEAFF.

This clonotype was observed a few times. CDR3: CASSSTGRTSYEQYF. As DNA, the CDR3 is TGTGCCAGCAGCTCCACGGGACGGACCTCCTACGAGCAGTACTTC. The rearrangement uses TRBV7-9 and TRBJ2-7; D is possibly TRBD1 or TRBD2 (5 bases each). The CDR3 is 15 residues long. Germline V gene data show CDR1 as SEHNR and CDR2 as FQNEAQ (reference sequence). Between the trimmed V and J ends, which lost 4 bases and 0 bases, there was a span of 13 bases.

V and J are TRBV7-2 and TRBJ1-1; maybe TRBD1 (5 bases). Germline V gene data show CDR1 as SGHTA and CDR2 as FQGNSA. Trimming took 1 base from V and 7 from J, leaving 13 bases between them. This CDR3 is 14 amino acids long. The CDR3 loop reads CASSLEEQAVEAFF. The CDR3 coding sequence is TGTGCCAGCAGCTTAGAGGAACAGGCGGTTGAAGCTTTCTTT.

The V gene is TRBV9, the J gene TRBJ2-1; TRBD2 matches 7 bases. This CDR3 region has 15 residues. Germline trimming cut 4 bases from V and 9 bases from J; bases unmatched to any gene: 13. Germline V gives CDR1 SGDLS, CDR2 YYNGEE. DNA for the CDR3: TGTGCCAGCAGCCCCCGACTAGCAAAGGAGGGTGAGCAGTTCTTC. Amino acid sequence: CASSPRLAKEGEQFF.

This clonotype showed up many times. This chain joins TRBV5-1 and TRBJ2-1; D is ambiguous. Germline V gene data show CDR1 as SGHRS and CDR2 as YFSETQ. V lost 4 bases to trimming and J lost 3 bases, with 11 bases between them. The CDR3 covers 14 residues. The CDR3: CASSAFELYNEQFF. CDR3 nucleotide sequence: TGCGCCAGCAGCGCCTTCGAGCTCTACAATGAGCAGTTCTTC.

The chain employs TRBV28 and TRBJ2-3; D unresolved. Trimming left V 8 bases short and J 1 base short, with 10 bases between. The germline V gene has CDR1 MDHEN and CDR2 SYDVKM. This CDR3 contains 13 residues. The CDR3 nucleotides read TGTGCCAGCCCAGGTCCGGGCACAGATACGCAGTATTTT. This sequence encodes CASPGPGTDTQYF.

Concerning this clonotype: A much bigger clone sits one base away, suggesting this may be a read error. The V and J genes are TRBV9 and TRBJ1-1; possible D gene TRBD1, 5 bases. Deletions cut 0 bases from V and 1 base from J, with 7 bases between. This CDR3 spans 14 amino acids. Germline V gene sequence: CDR1 SGDLS, CDR2 YYNGEE. The CDR3: CASSVAGGNTEAFF. CDR3 bases: TGTGCCAGCAGCGTAGCCGGGGGGAACACTGAAGCTTTCTTT.

This clonotype was counted between two and nine times. The rearrangement joins TRBV27 to TRBJ2-1; D is perhaps TRBD2 (7 bases). The CDR3 spans 12 residues. V was pared by 3 bases and J by 10 bases, with 10 bases between. Looked up from germline, CDR1 is MNHEY and CDR2 is SMNVEV (reference sequence). The DNA of the CDR3 is TGTGCCAGCAGTTTGGGGGGGACAGAGCAGTTCTTC. Its translation: CASSLGGTEQFF.

CDR3 coding DNA: TGTGCCAGCGTTCCATGGGGGACGAACTATGGCTACACCTTC. Translation: CASVPWGTNYGYTF. The V call is TRBV6-2 or TRBV6-3, the J call TRBJ1-2, with D tentatively TRBD1 (5 bases). V lost 8 bases to trimming and J lost 2 bases, with 15 bases between them. Germline V gene sequence: CDR1 MNHEY, CDR2 SVGEGT. This CDR3 spans 14 amino acids.

The rearrangement joins TRBV7-2 to TRBJ2-3; TRBD1 matches 12 bases. Looked up from germline, CDR1 is SGHTA and CDR2 is FQGNSA. There are 15 residues in the CDR3. After removal of 3 bases from V and 4 bases from J, the junction contained 2 bases not matched to a gene. CDR3 in amino acids: CASSFGTGGSDTQYF. In nucleotides, the CDR3 is TGTGCCAGCAGCTTCGGGACAGGGGGCTCAGATACGCAGTATTTT.

This clonotype was seen a handful of times. The rearrangement links TRBV7-2 to TRBJ2-1; D is uncertain. Germline-derived CDR1 and CDR2 are SGHTA and FQGNSA. The CDR3 has 13 amino acids. Trimming cost V 6 bases and J 10 bases, with 16 bases left between them. The CDR3 coding sequence is TGTGCCAGCAGTCCTAATTGGAAAGGGGAGCAGTTCTTC. This codes for CASSPNWKGEQFF.

Ten or more counts support this clonotype. This chain uses TRBV6-5 with TRBJ2-3, with TRBD2 identical over 7 bases. The CDR3 is 16 residues long. V shed 5 bases, J shed 3 bases, and the junction held 11 bases outside the gene matches. From germline, CDR1 is MNHEY and CDR2 SVGAGI. The CDR3 reads CASSRRLADITDTQYF. The CDR3 region has the DNA TGTGCCAGCAGTCGCCGACTAGCAGATATAACAGATACGCAGTATTTT.

This clonotype was seen repeatedly, ten times or more. The chain links TRBV29-1 to TRBJ2-3, with 7 bases fitting TRBD1. Trimming cost V 0 bases and J 2 bases; bases outside gene matches: 8. Germline V gene sequence: CDR1 SQVTM, CDR2 ANQGSEA. The CDR3 is made up of 16 amino acids. The CDR3, as DNA: TGCAGCGTTGAAGATCACCCTGGGACAGTCACAGATACGCAGTATTTT. Its translation: CSVEDHPGTVTDTQYF.

V usage is TRBV7-9 and J usage is TRBJ2-1; D is unresolved. Between the trimmed V and J ends, which lost 3 bases and 9 bases, there was a span of 15 bases. CDR1 is SEHNR and CDR2 is FQNEAQ in the germline V gene (reference sequence). The CDR3 totals 14 residues. CDR3 amino acids: CASSFLSNPGEQFF. The DNA of the CDR3 is TGTGCCAGCAGCTTTCTTTCGAACCCGGGTGAGCAGTTCTTC.